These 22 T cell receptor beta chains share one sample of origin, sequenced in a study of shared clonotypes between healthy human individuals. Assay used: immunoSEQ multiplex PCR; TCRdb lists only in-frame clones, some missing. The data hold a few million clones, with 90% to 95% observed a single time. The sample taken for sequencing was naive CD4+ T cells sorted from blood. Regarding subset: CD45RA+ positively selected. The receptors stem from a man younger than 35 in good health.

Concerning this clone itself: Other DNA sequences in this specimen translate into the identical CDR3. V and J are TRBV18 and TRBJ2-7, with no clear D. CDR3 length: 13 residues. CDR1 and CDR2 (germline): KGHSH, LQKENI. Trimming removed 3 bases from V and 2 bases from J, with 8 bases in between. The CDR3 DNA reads TGTGCCAGCTCACCCGACTCTGCCTACGAGCAGTACTTC. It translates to CASSPDSAYEQYF.

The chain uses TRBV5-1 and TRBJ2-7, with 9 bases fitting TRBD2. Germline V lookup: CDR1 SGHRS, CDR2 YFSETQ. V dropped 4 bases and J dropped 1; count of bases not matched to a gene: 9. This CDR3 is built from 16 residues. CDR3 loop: CASSGTDSGSSYEQYF. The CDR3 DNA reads TGCGCCAGCAGCGGCACGGATAGCGGGAGTTCCTACGAGCAGTACTTC. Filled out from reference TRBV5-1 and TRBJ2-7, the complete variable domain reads KAGVTQTPRYLIKTRGQQVTLSCSPISGHRSVSWYQQTPGQGLQFLFEYFSETQRNKGNFPGRFSGRQFSNSRSEMNVSTLELGDSALYLCASSGTDSGSSYEQYFGPGTRLTVT.

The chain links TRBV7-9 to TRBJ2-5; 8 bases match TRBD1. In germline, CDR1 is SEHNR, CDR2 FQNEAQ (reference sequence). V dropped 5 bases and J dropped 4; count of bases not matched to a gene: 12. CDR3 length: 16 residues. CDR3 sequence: CASSPYQGAGRETQYF. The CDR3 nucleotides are TGTGCCAGCAGCCCCTACCAGGGGGCGGGAAGAGAGACCCAGTACTTC.

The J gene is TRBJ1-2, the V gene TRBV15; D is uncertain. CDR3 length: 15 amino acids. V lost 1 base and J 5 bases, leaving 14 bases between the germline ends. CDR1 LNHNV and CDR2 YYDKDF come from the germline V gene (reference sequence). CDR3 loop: CATSRVKGVGYGYTF. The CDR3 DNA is TGTGCCACCAGCAGAGTGAAGGGCGTGGGGTATGGCTACACCTTC.

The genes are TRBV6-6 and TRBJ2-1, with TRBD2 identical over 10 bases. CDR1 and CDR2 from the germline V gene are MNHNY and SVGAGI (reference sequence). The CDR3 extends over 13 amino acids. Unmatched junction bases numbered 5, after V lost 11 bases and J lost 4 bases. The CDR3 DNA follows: TGTGCCGCCGGGACTAGCGATTACAATGAGCAGTTCTTC. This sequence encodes CAAGTSDYNEQFF.

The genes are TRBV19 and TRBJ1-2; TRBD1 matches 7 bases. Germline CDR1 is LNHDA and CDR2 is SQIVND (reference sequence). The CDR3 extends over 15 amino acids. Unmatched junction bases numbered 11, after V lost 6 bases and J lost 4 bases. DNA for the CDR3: TGTGCCAGTAGAAGGGTGCTGGGACAGTCCTATGGCTACACCTTC. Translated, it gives CASRRVLGQSYGYTF.

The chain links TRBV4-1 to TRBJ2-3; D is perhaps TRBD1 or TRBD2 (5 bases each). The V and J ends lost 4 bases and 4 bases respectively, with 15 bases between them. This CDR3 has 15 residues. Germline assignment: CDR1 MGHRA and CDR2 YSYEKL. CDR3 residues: CASSLSPGTADTQYF. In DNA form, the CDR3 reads TGCGCCAGCAGCCTTTCTCCGGGGACCGCAGATACGCAGTATTTT.

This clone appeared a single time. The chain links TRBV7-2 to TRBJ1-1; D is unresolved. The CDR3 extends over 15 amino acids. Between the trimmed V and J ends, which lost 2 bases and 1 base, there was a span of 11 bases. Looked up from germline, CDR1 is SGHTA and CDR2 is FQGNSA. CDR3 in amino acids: CASSLWADSNTEAFF. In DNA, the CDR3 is TGTGCCAGCAGCTTATGGGCGGACTCGAACACTGAAGCTTTCTTT. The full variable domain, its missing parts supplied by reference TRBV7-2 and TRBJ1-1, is GAGVSQSPSNKVTEKGKDVELRCDPISGHTALYWYRQSLGQGLEFLIYFQGNSAPDKSGLPSDRFSAERTGGSVSTLTIQRTQQEDSAVYLCASSLWADSNTEAFFGQGTRLTVV.

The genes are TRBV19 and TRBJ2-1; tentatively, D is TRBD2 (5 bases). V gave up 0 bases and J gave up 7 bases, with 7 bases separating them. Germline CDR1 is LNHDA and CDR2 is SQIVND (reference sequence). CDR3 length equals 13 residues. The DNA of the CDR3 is TGTGCCAGTAGTATAGATCGGGGAAATGAGCAGTTCTTC. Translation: CASSIDRGNEQFF.

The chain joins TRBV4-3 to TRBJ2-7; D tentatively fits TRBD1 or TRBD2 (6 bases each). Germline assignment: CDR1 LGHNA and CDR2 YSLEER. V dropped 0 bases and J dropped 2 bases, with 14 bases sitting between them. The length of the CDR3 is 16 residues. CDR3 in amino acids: CASSQDITGAAYEQYF. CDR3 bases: TGCGCCAGCAGCCAAGATATTACGGGGGCAGCCTACGAGCAGTACTTC.

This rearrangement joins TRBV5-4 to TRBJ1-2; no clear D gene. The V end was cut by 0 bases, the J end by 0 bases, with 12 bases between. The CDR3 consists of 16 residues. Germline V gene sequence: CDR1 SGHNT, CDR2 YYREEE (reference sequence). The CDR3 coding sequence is TGTGCCAGCAGCTTGGGGGCAGGAGAAGCTAACTATGGCTACACCTTC. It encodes CASSLGAGEANYGYTF.

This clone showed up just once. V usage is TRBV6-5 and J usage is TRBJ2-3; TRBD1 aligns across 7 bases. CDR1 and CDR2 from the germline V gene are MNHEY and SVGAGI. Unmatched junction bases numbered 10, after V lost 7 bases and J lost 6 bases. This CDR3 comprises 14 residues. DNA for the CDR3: TGTGCCAGCACTCCACCGACAGGGTCGGATACGCAGTATTTT. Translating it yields CASTPPTGSDTQYF.

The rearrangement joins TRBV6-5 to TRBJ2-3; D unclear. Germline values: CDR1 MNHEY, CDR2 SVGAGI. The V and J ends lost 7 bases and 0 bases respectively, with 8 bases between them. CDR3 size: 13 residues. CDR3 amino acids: CASTKQSTDTQYF. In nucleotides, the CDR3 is TGTGCCAGCACCAAGCAGAGCACAGATACGCAGTATTTT.

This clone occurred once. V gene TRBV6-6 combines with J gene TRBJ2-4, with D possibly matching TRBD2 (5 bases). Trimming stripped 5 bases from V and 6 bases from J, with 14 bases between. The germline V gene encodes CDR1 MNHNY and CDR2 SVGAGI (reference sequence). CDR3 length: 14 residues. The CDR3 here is CASSTSTEGNIQYF. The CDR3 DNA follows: TGTGCCAGCAGTACTTCTACCGAGGGAAACATTCAGTACTTC.

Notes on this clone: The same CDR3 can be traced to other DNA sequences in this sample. In DNA form, the CDR3 reads TGTGCCATCAGTGAGTCGAGCGCGAGCTCCTACGAGCAGTACTTC. It encodes CAISESSASSYEQYF. The V call is TRBV10-3, the J call TRBJ2-7; D unresolved. Germline lookup yields CDR1 ENHRY and CDR2 SYGVKD. The CDR3 contains 15 residues. Trimming took off 0 bases at V and 0 bases at J, with 9 bases between the two ends.

CDR3 nucleotide sequence: TGCGCCAGCAGCCCGGGGACAGGGGCCGGATCCTCTGGAAACACCATATATTTT. It codes for CASSPGTGAGSSGNTIYF. The V call is TRBV5-1, the J call TRBJ1-3, with 10 bases fitting TRBD1. The CDR3 length is 18 residues. The V gene's germline CDR1 is SGHRS and CDR2 YFSETQ. With V trimmed by 4 bases and J by 0 bases, 10 bases remained unmatched.

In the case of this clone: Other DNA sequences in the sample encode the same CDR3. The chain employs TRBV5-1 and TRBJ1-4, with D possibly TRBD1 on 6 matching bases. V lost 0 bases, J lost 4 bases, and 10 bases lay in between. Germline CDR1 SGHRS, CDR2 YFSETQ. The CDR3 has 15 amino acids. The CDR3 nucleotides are TGCGCCAGCAGCTTGGAAGGGGGGGTTAATGAAAAACTGTTTTTT. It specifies CASSLEGGVNEKLFF.

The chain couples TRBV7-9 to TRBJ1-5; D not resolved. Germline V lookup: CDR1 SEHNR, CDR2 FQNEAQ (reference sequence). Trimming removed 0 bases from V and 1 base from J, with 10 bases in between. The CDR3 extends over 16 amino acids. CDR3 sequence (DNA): TGTGCCAGCAGCTTAGCGGCAGGACCAAGCAATCAGCCCCAGCATTTT. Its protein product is CASSLAAGPSNQPQHF.

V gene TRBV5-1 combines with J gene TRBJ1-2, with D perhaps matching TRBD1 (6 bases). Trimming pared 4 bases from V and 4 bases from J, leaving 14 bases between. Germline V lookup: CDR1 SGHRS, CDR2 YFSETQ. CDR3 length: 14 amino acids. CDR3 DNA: TGCGCCAGCAGCCCAGGGGCCGGATTCTATGGCTACACCTTC. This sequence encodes CASSPGAGFYGYTF.

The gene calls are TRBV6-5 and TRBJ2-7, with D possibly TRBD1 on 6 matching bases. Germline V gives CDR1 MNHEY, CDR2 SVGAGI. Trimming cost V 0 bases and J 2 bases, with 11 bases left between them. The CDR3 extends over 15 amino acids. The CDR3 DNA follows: TGTGCCAGCAGTTACTCGGGGGCCTCGCCCTACGAGCAGTACTTC. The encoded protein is CASSYSGASPYEQYF.

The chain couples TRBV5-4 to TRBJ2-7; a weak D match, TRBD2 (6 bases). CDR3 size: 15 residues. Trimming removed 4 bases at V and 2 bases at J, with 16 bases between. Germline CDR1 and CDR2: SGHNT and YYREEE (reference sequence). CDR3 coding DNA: TGTGCCAGCAGCCCACCCGGGCGGGGACCCTACGAGCAGTACTTC. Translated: CASSPPGRGPYEQYF.

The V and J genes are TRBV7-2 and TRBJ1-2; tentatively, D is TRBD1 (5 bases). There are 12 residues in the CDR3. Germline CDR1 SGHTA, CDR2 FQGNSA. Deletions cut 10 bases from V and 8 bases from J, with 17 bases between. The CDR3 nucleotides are TGTGCCACCGGGCAGGGCGTAGGGGGCTACACCTTC. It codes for CATGQGVGGYTF.